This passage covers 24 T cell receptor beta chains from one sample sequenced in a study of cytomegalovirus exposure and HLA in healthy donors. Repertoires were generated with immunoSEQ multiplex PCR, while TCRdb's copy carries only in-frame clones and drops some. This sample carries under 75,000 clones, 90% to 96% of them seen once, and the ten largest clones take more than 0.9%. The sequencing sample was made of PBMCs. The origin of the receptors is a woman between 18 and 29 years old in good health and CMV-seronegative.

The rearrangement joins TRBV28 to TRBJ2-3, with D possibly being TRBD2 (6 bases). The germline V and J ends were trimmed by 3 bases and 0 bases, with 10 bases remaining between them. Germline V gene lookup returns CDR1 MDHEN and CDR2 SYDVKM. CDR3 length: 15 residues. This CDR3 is CASSLVGLSTDTQYF. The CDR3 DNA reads TGTGCCAGCAGTTTGGTGGGACTTAGCACAGATACGCAGTATTTT.

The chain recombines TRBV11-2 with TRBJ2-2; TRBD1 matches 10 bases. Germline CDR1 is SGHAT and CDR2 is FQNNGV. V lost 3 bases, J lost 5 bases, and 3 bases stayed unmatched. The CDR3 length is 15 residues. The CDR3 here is CASSLTGGGTGELFF. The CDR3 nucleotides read TGTGCCAGCAGCTTGACAGGGGGCGGGACCGGGGAGCTGTTTTTT.

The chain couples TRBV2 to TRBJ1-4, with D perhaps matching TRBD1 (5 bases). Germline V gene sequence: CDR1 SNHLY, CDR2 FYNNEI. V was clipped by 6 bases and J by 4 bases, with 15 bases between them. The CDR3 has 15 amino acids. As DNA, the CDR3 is TGTGCCAGCAGAGCGGGGGGTGCGGGTAATGAAAAACTGTTTTTT. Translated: CASRAGGAGNEKLFF.

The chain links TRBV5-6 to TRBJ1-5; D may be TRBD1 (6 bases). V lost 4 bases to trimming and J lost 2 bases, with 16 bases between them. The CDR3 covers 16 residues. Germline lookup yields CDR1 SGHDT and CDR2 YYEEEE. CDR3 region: CASSVGGPIGNQPQHF. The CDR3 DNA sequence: TGTGCCAGCAGCGTAGGGGGACCAATCGGCAATCAGCCCCAGCATTTT.

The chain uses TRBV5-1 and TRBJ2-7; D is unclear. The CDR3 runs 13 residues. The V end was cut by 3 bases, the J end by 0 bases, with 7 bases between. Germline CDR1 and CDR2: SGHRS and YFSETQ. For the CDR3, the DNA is TGCGCCAGCAGCTCATCTAACTCCTACGAGCAGTACTTC. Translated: CASSSSNSYEQYF.

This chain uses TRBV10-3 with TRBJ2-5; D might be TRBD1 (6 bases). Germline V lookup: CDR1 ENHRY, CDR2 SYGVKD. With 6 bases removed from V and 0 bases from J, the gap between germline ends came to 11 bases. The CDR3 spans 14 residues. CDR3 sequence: CAISPDRYQETQYF. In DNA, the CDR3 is TGTGCCATCAGCCCCGACAGGTACCAAGAGACCCAGTACTTC.

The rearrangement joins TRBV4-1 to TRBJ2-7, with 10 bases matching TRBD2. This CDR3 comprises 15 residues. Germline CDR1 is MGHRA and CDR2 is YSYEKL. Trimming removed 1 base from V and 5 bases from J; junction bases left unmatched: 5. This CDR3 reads CASSQGASGGDEQYF. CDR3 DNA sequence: TGCGCCAGCAGCCAAGGGGCTAGCGGGGGCGACGAGCAGTACTTC.

The CDR3 loop is CASSIRGQGVRTYTF. The CDR3, as DNA: TGTGCCAGTAGTATTCGGGGACAGGGGGTACGCACCTACACCTTC. The V gene is TRBV19, the J gene TRBJ1-2, with TRBD1 identical over 11 bases. The J segment lost 10 bases and the V segment lost 3 bases, leaving 10 bases of the junction unmatched. This CDR3 has 15 amino acids. Per the germline V gene, CDR1 is LNHDA and CDR2 is SQIVND (reference sequence).

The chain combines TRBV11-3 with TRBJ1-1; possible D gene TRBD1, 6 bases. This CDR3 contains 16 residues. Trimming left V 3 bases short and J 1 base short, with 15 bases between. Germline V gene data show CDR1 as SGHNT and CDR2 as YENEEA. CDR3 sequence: CASSFGRGARNTEAFF. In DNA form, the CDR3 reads TGTGCCAGCAGCTTCGGCCGGGGGGCAAGGAACACTGAAGCTTTCTTT.

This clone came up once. CDR3 sequence reads: CASSLVGGPYEQYF. The CDR3 DNA reads TGTGCCAGCAGCTTAGTAGGGGGACCCTACGAGCAGTACTTC. The V and J genes are TRBV7-2 and TRBJ2-7; D possibly corresponds to TRBD1 (6 bases). V dropped 1 base and J dropped 2 bases, with 9 bases sitting between them. The CDR3 sequence is 14 residues long. The V gene's germline CDR1 is SGHTA and CDR2 FQGNSA.

The CDR3 region has the DNA TGTGCCAGCAGAACGACAGGGACCCACGAGCAGTACTTC. This sequence encodes CASRTTGTHEQYF. This sequence joins TRBV28 and TRBJ2-7, with 7 bases fitting TRBD1. V gave up 6 bases and J gave up 5 bases; unmatched junction bases: 7. The CDR3 extends over 13 amino acids. Per germline, CDR1 MDHEN and CDR2 SYDVKM.

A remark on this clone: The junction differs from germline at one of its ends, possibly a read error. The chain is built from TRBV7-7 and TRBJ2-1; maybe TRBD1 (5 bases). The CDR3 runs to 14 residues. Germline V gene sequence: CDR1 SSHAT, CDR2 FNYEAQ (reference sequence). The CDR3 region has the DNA TGTGCTAGCAGCCCCGTGGGGCCCTACAATGAGCAGTTCTTC. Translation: CASSPVGPYNEQFF.

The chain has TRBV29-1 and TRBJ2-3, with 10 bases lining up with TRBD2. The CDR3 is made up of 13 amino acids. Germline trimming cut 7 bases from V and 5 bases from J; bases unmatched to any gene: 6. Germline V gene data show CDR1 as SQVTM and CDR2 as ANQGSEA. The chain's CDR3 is CSAPSGGRDTQYF. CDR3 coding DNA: TGCAGCGCCCCTAGCGGGGGTCGAGATACGCAGTATTTT.

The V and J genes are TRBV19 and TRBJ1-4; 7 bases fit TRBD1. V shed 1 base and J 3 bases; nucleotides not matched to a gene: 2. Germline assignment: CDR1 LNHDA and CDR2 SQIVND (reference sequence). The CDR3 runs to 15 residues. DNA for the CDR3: TGTGCCAGTAGTATAGGCGGGACAGCTAATGAAAAACTGTTTTTT. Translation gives CASSIGGTANEKLFF. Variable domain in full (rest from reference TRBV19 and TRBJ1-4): DGGITQSPKYLFRKEGQNVTLSCEQNLNHDAMYWYRQDPGQGLRLIYYSQIVNDFQKGDIAEGYSVSREKKESFPLTVTSAQKNPTAFYLCASSIGGTANEKLFFGSGTQLSVL.

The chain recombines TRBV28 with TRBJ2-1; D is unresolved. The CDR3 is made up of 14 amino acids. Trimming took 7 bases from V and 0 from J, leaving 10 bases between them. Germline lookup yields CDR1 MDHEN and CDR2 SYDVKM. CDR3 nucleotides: TGTGCCAGCACTGGCCCTGTCTCCTACAATGAGCAGTTCTTC. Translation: CASTGPVSYNEQFF.

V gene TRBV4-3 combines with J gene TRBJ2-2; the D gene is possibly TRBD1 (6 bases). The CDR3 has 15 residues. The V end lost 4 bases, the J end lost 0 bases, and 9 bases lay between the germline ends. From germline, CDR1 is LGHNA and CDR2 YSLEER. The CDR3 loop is CASSLGQTNTGELFF. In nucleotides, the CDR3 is TGCGCCAGCAGCCTAGGACAGACGAACACCGGGGAGCTGTTTTTT.

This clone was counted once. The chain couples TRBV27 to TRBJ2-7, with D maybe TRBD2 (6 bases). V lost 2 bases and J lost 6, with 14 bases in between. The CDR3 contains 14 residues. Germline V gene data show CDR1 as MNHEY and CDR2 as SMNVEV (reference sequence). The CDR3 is CASSLLRGNGEQYF. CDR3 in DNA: TGTGCCAGCAGTTTACTTCGGGGGAATGGCGAGCAGTACTTC.

The DNA of the CDR3 is TGCGCCAGCAGCCAAGGTGCTCCACAGCCCACCTACGAGCAGTACTTC. It translates to CASSQGAPQPTYEQYF. The chain employs TRBV4-3 and TRBJ2-7; no firm D call. Trimming removed 1 base from V and 2 bases from J, with 15 bases in between. Germline-derived CDR1 and CDR2 are LGHNA and YSLEER. This CDR3 has 16 amino acids.

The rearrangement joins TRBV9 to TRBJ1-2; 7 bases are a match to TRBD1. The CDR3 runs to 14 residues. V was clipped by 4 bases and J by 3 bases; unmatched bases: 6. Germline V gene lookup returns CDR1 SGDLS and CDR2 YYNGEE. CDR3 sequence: CASSPGGDYYGYTF. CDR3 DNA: TGTGCCAGCAGCCCAGGGGGAGACTACTATGGCTACACCTTC.

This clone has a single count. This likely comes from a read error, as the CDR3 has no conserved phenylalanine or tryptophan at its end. The CDR3 DNA reads as TGTGCCTGGAGCCCGGACAGCCCTGATCAGCCCCAGCATCTT. Encoded protein: CAWSPDSPDQPQHL. The chain employs TRBV30 and TRBJ1-5; possible D gene TRBD1, 6 bases. The CDR3 has 14 residues. CDR1 and CDR2 from the germline V gene are GTSNPN and SVGIG (reference sequence). Trimming removed 3 bases from V and 5 bases from J, with 14 bases in between.

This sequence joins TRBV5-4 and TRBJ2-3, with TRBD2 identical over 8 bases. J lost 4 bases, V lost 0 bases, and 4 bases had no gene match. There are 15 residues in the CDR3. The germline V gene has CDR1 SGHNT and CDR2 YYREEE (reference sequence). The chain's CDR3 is CASSLGLASPDTQYF. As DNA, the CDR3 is TGTGCCAGCAGCTTGGGACTAGCGTCCCCAGATACGCAGTATTTT.

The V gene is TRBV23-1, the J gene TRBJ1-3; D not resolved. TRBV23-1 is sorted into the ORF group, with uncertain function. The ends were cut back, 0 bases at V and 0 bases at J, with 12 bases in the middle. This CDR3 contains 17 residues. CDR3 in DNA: TGCGCCAGCAGTCAATCGTTCGGGGAAACCTCTGGAAACACCATATATTTT. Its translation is CASSQSFGETSGNTIYF.

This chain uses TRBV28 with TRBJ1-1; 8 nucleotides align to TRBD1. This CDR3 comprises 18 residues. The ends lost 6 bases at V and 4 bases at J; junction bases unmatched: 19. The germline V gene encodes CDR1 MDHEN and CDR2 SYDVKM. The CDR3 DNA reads TGTGCCAGCAGCCATTATGGCCAAGGGGCAGGGGGCACCACTGAAGCTTTCTTT. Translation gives CASSHYGQGAGGTTEAFF. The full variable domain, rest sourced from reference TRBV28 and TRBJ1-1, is DVKVTQSSRYLVKRTGEKVFLECVQDMDHENMFWYRQDPGLGLRLIYFSYDVKMKEKGDIPEGYSVSREKKERFSLILESASTNQTSMYLCASSHYGQGAGGTTEAFFGQGTRLTVV.

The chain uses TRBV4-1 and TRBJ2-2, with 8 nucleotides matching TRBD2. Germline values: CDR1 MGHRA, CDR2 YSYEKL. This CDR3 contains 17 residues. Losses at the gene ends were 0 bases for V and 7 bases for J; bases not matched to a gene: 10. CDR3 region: CASSQEWSSGSFGELFF. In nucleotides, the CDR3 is TGCGCCAGCAGCCAAGAGTGGTCGAGCGGGAGTTTCGGGGAGCTGTTTTTT.